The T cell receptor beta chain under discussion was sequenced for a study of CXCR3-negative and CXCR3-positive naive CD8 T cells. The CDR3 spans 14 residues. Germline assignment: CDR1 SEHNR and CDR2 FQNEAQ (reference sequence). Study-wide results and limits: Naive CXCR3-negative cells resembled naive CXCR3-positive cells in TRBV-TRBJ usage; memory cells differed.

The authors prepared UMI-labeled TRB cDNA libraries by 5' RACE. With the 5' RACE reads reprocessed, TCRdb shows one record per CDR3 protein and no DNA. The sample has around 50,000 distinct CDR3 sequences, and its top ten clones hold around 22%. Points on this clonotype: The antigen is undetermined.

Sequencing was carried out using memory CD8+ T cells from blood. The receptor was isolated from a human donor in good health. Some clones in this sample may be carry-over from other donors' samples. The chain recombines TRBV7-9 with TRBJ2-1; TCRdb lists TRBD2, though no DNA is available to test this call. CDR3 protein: CASSKLAGGWEQFF.